Shown below are 4 T cell receptor beta chains from a single sample sequenced in a study of T cells in Graves' hyperthyroidism and ophthalmopathy (dated by TCRdb to between 2017 and 2020). The library was obtained by multiplex PCR. The sequencer was an Illumina HiSeq 2000. TCR beta CDR3 regions were amplified from RNA transcripts. For the first round of RT-PCR on the TCR CDR3, the HTBI primer set was used together with the Qiagen OneStep RT-PCR kit. Clones were called with MiXCR by TCRdb after fastp trimmed the public reads at Q25, and only in-frame beta chains were retained. Each record represents a unique CDR3 protein, reported with the most common genes and DNA among its rows. Within this sample are fewer than 400,000 distinct CDR3 sequences, with 11% to 15% of them counted one time only. 25% to 30% of the sample rests with the top ten. Sequenced input: blood. The receptors stem from a man aged 45-65 years with Graves' ophthalmopathy.

Comment on this clonotype: The conserved closing phenylalanine or tryptophan is absent in this CDR3, likely reflecting a read error. The CDR3 is CASSLVSYEQYL. Written as DNA, the CDR3 is TGTGCCAGCAGCTTAGTTTCCTACGAGCAGTACTTA. This sequence joins TRBV7-9 and TRBJ2-7; D is unresolved. Germline V gene data show CDR1 as SEHNR and CDR2 as FQNEAQ (reference sequence). The CDR3 consists of 12 residues. The V gene lost 1 base and the J gene lost 1 base, with 2 bases spanning the gap.

This clonotype has a count of ten or more. The chain uses TRBV12-3 or TRBV12-4 and TRBJ2-7; 8 bases agree with TRBD2. J was trimmed by 3 bases and V by 0 bases; bases with no gene match: 10. The length of the CDR3 is 17 residues. The CDR3 reads CASSLAIGATSVYEQYF. Written as DNA, the CDR3 is TGTGCCAGCAGTTTAGCGATAGGGGCGACTAGCGTCTACGAGCAGTACTTC.

This clonotype was counted ten times or more. The CDR3 loop reads CASSTKMTVNTEAFF. The DNA for the CDR3 is TGTGCCAGCTCCACCAAGATGACAGTGAACACTGAAGCTTTCTTT. The genes are TRBV18 and TRBJ1-1; D possibly corresponds to TRBD1 (5 bases). Germline V lookup: CDR1 KGHSH, CDR2 LQKENI. The CDR3 covers 15 residues. V was trimmed by 6 bases and J by 0 bases, leaving 14 bases between them.

This rearrangement joins TRBV3-1 to TRBJ2-3; 9 positions agree with TRBD2. The CDR3 consists of 15 residues. The J segment lost 3 bases and the V segment lost 3 bases, leaving 4 bases of the junction unmatched. Germline CDR1 reads LGHDT; CDR2 reads YNNKEL (reference sequence). The CDR3 sequence is CASSHSGSVTDTQYF. CDR3 nucleotides: TGTGCCAGCAGCCATAGCGGGAGTGTGACAGATACGCAGTATTTT.